Listed below are T cell receptor beta chains from one sample, sequenced in a study of T cells in Graves' hyperthyroidism and ophthalmopathy. TCRdb recomputed calls from the multiplex PCR reads with MiXCR, one row per CDR3 protein. The sample has approximately 710,000 distinct CDR3 sequences, 15% to 20% seen once. What was sequenced was blood. The receptors were gathered from a man aged 45-65 years with Graves' hyperthyroidism. Each CDR3 is given with its conserved first and last residue. The D gene is left open where the match is weak. Clone size is not always given. Where it is, it says once, few, many or a class for expanded clones.

>NA|NA|TRBJ2-3|TRBV14
TGTGCCAGCAGCCAGACACAGAGCACAGATACGCAGTATTTT
CASSQTQSTDTQYF
>NA|NA|TRBJ1-6|TRBV7-9
TGTGCCAGCAGATTAGGTGCGGGCGAAGCCCTCCACTTT
CASRLGAGEALHF
>many|NA|TRBJ2-7|TRBV7-2
TGTGCCAGCAGCTTAGAGGCAGGGGTCTACGAGCAGTACTTC
CASSLEAGVYEQYF
>NA|NA|TRBJ1-5|TRBV6-1
TGTGCCACCACATCTGGGGCGAGCGGAAATCAGCCCCAGCATTTT
CATTSGASGNQPQHF
>NA|TRBD1|TRBJ2-1|TRBV11-2
TGTGCCAGCAGCTTGGACAGGGCGGTCAATGAGCAGTTCTTC
CASSLDRAVNEQFF
>NA|NA|TRBJ2-3|TRBV5-6
TGTGCCAGCAGCTTGGCCTTCGCGGCGGATACGCAGTATTTT
CASSLAFAADTQYF
>many|NA|TRBJ2-5|TRBV13
TGTGCCAGCAGCGTGGGGCTAGTGACCCAGTACTTC
CASSVGLVTQYF
>few|TRBD2|TRBJ2-1|TRBV7-3
TGTGCCAGCAGCTTAATGGGTGCGGGGGGGAACAATGAGCAGTTCTTC
CASSLMGAGGNNEQFF
>many|TRBD1|TRBJ2-5|TRBV6-1
TGTGCCAGCAGCGCCAGACAGGGACAGACCCAGTACTTC
CASSARQGQTQYF
>few|NA|TRBJ2-3|TRBV27
TGTGCCAGCAGCCCGCTAACTAATCCTAGCACAGATACGCAGTATTTT
CASSPLTNPSTDTQYF
>many|TRBD2|TRBJ2-1|TRBV11-2
TGTGCCAGCAGCCATAGCGGGAGCACCTACAATGAGCAGTTCTTC
CASSHSGSTYNEQFF
>NA|NA|TRBJ2-1|TRBV11-3
TGTGCCAGCAGCTTCCCTTCTGATGAGCAGTTCTTC
CASSFPSDEQFF
>many|NA|TRBJ2-7|TRBV30
TGTGCCTGGAGCCCCATCGACAGACCCTACGAGCAGTACTTC
CAWSPIDRPYEQYF
>NA|TRBD2|TRBJ2-3|TRBV6-5
TGTGCCAGCAGTTACTCGGCTAGCGGGGACACAGATACGCAGTATTTT
CASSYSASGDTDTQYF
>NA|TRBD2|TRBJ2-7|TRBV20-1
TGCAGTGCAATGGGACTAGCGAGCTACGAGCAGTACTTC
CSAMGLASYEQYF
>few|TRBD2|TRBJ2-3|TRBV7-3
TGTGCCAGCAGCTTAATAGGCGGGAGTGCAGATACGCAGTATTTT
CASSLIGGSADTQYF
>many|NA|TRBJ1-5|TRBV30
TGTGCCTGGAGTGTGCGAAACAATCAGCCCCAGCATTTT
CAWSVRNNQPQHF
>few|NA|TRBJ1-2|TRBV5-1
TGCGCCAGCAGCTTGGCTGGGGGACCCGGGACCTATGGCTACACCTTC
CASSLAGGPGTYGYTF
>many|NA|TRBJ2-1|TRBV28
TGTGCCAGCAGGAGGGCCCAAAGGAAGCAGTTCTTC
CASRRAQRKQFF
>many|NA|TRBJ2-3|TRBV20-1
TGCAGTGCTCCCCAACCTTCTGTGAAAGATACGCAGTATTTT
CSAPQPSVKDTQYF
>many|NA|TRBJ1-6|TRBV6-1
TGTGCCAGCAGTTCAAAAGTTTCCAATAATTCACCCCTCCACTTT
CASSSKVSNNSPLHF
>many|NA|TRBJ1-2|TRBV18
TGTGCCAGCTCAACAGACGGCACCTATGGCTACACCTTC
CASSTDGTYGYTF
>many|TRBD1|TRBJ2-3|TRBV20-1
TGCAGTGCCACAACAGGGGCCACAGATACGCAGTATTTT
CSATTGATDTQYF
>many|NA|TRBJ1-4|TRBV28
TGTGCCAGCAGTTTAAGGGGGGGAAAACTGTTTTTT
CASSLRGGKLFF
>few|NA|TRBJ2-7|TRBV7-9
TGTGCCAGCAGCCCCGACCCCGAGTTAGAGCAGTACTTC
CASSPDPELEQYF
>many|NA|TRBJ2-2|TRBV9
TGTGCCAGCAGCCCGAGGCAGGGGGGGTTCACCGGGGAGCTGTTTTTT
CASSPRQGGFTGELFF
>many|TRBD2|TRBJ2-7|TRBV12-3/TRBV12-4
TGTGCCAGCAGTTTTATAACTAGCGGGGCGTACGAGCAGTACTTC
CASSFITSGAYEQYF
>many|NA|TRBJ2-1|TRBV12-3/TRBV12-4
TGTGCCAGCAGTTTTTCAGTCTATGAGCAGTTCTTC
CASSFSVYEQFF
>many|NA|TRBJ2-1|TRBV28
TGTGCCAGCATGCGAGCGCTTAGCTCCTACAATGAGCAGTTCTTC
CASMRALSSYNEQFF
>NA|TRBD2|TRBJ2-2|TRBV28
TGTGCCAGCAGTTTACCGACTAGCGGGATGGGGTCCGGGGAGCTGTTTTTT
CASSLPTSGMGSGELFF
>few|NA|TRBJ2-1|TRBV20-1
TGCAGTGCCCGGGACCGAACTTCCTACAATGAGCAGTTCTTC
CSARDRTSYNEQFF
>many|NA|TRBJ1-6|TRBV3-1
TGTGCCAGCAGCCGAAATCTCCCCTTAATTAACGGGACTTCACCCCTCCACTTT
CASSRNLPLINGTSPLHF
>few|TRBD1|TRBJ1-3|TRBV6-1
TGTGCCAGCGTCACGGACAGGTATCCGGACACCATATATTTT
CASVTDRYPDTIYF
>many|TRBD1|TRBJ2-7|TRBV6-1
TGTGCCAGCGTCCGGGACAGGGGGCTTTACGAGCAGTACTTC
CASVRDRGLYEQYF
>few|TRBD1|TRBJ1-3|TRBV6-1
TGTGCCAGCAGTGAACCGTGGGACAGTTCTGGAAACACCATATATTTT
CASSEPWDSSGNTIYF
>NA|NA|TRBJ1-4|TRBV28
TGTGCCAGCAGTCGGGGAATTGGGGAACTGTTTTTT
CASSRGIGELFF
>many|TRBD1|TRBJ1-2|TRBV14
TGTGCCAGCAGCCAGTGGGACAGGGGGCAGCGTAACTATGGCTACACCTTC
CASSQWDRGQRNYGYTF
>few|NA|TRBJ2-2|TRBV4-1
TGCGCCAGCAGCCAAGATCCGGGGTTGGACACCGGGGAGCTGTTTTTT
CASSQDPGLDTGELFF
>NA|TRBD2|TRBJ2-7|TRBV5-1
TGCGCCAGCAGCTTGGAGGGAGGGGTCCACGAGCAGTACTTC
CASSLEGGVHEQYF
>few|NA|TRBJ1-2|TRBV9
TGTGCCAGCAGCTACCCCCACTATGGCTACACCTTC
CASSYPHYGYTF
>NA|TRBD1|TRBJ1-2|TRBV7-9
TGTGCCAGCAGCCCTTGGACAGGGGAAGATGGCTACACCTTC
CASSPWTGEDGYTF
>many|NA|TRBJ1-5|TRBV2
TGTGCCAGCAGTGAACTTCGGGGGGCGGGCCAGCCCCAGCATTTT
CASSELRGAGQPQHF
>few|NA|TRBJ1-2|TRBV13
TGTGCCAGCAGCACCCGACGGGGAGATGGCTACACCTTC
CASSTRRGDGYTF
>NA|TRBD2|TRBJ2-3|TRBV13
TGTGCCAGCAGCTCCGGTACACATCGACTAGCGGGGGCTAGCACAGATACGCAATATTTT
CASSSGTHRLAGASTDTQYF
>NA|TRBD2|TRBJ2-7|TRBV20-1
TGCAGTGCAGGGACTAGCGGGGCCTCCTACGAGCAGTACTTC
CSAGTSGASYEQYF
>NA|NA|TRBJ1-1|TRBV20-1
TGCAGTGCTAGATCCGGGACACAAATCATGGGGGCTGAAGCTTTCTTT
CSARSGTQIMGAEAFF
>NA|NA|TRBJ1-4|TRBV9
TGTGCCAGCAGCACCGACGGGACGTCTAATGAAAAACTGTTTTTT
CASSTDGTSNEKLFF